Listed here are 20 T cell receptor beta chains from one sample, sequenced in a study of T-cell memory formation after mild COVID-19. TCRdb processed the 5' RACE reads anew with MiXCR; each CDR3 protein has one entry. The data show under 600,000 distinct CDR3 sequences, 20% to 25% seen once. The source material was PBMCs or a T cell subset sorted from them (not recorded which). The receptors shown here come from an adult woman who had mild COVID-19 (a few samples of this study predate the infection). Cell type and time point are not known.

Only a few counts were recorded for this clonotype. DNA for the CDR3: TGTGCCTGGAGTGAACAGCCCAGGGAGACCCAGTACTTC. It is translated as CAWSEQPRETQYF. The chain combines TRBV30 with TRBJ2-5; D gene uncertain. Germline CDR1 is GTSNPN and CDR2 is SVGIG (reference sequence). The V end lost 1 base, the J end lost 5 bases, and 11 bases lay between the germline ends. The CDR3 contains 13 residues.

The chain carries TRBV7-9 and TRBJ2-5, with unresolved D. The germline V and J ends were trimmed by 5 bases and 3 bases, with 10 bases remaining between them. The germline V gene encodes CDR1 SEHNR and CDR2 FQNEAQ (reference sequence). The length of the CDR3 is 13 residues. Written as DNA, the CDR3 is TGTGCCAGCAGCCTGACGATGGAAGAGACCCAGTACTTC. It codes for CASSLTMEETQYF. Full variable domain (remainder filled in from reference TRBV7-9 and TRBJ2-5): DTGVSQNPRHKITKRGQNVTFRCDPISEHNRLYWYRQTLGQGPEFLTYFQNEAQLEKSRLLSDRFSAERPKGSFSTLEIQRTEQGDSAMYLCASSLTMEETQYFGPGTRLLVL.

Only a few counts were recorded for this clonotype. The chain uses TRBV9 and TRBJ2-3; D tentatively reads TRBD1 or TRBD2 (7 bases each). The CDR3 contains 15 residues. Germline V gives CDR1 SGDLS, CDR2 YYNGEE. Trimming shortened V by 4 bases and J by 5 bases, and 17 bases separated the two germline ends. For the CDR3, the DNA is TGTGCCAGCAGCCCAGCAGGGGGGGCGGGAGATACGCAGTATTTT. Its translation: CASSPAGGAGDTQYF. The full variable domain, with the rest looked up from reference TRBV9 and TRBJ2-3, is DSGVTQTPKHLITATGQRVTLRCSPRSGDLSVYWYQQSLDQGLQFLIQYYNGEERAKGNILERFSAQQFPDLHSELNLSSLELGDSALYFCASSPAGGAGDTQYFGPGTRLTVL.

This clonotype has only a few counts. CDR3 sequence (DNA): TGTGCCAGCAGTTCACTAGCGGCTTACAATGAGCAGTTCTTC. It yields the protein CASSSLAAYNEQFF. V gene TRBV12-3 or TRBV12-4 combines with J gene TRBJ2-1; 8 bases match TRBD2. The CDR3 spans 14 residues. V lost 4 bases and J lost 4; bases outside the gene matches: 3.

This clonotype showed up many times. The J gene is TRBJ2-7, the V gene TRBV7-8; D remains ambiguous. With 6 bases removed from V and 3 bases from J, the gap between germline ends came to 6 bases. Germline lookup yields CDR1 SGHVS and CDR2 FQNEAQ. CDR3 size: 11 residues. CDR3 DNA: TGTGCCAGCAGTCTTTACTACGAGCAGTACTTC. Translation gives CASSLYYEQYF.

This clonotype has at least ten counts. The chain has TRBV11-2 and TRBJ2-3; no clear D. V shed 0 bases and J shed 4 bases, with 14 bases lying between them. There are 16 residues in the CDR3. The germline CDR1 and CDR2 sequences are SGHAT and FQNNGV. CDR3 DNA: TGTGCCAGCAGCTTAGAGTCCCCTCTACCCGCAGATACGCAGTATTTT. Translating gives CASSLESPLPADTQYF.

V gene TRBV11-2 combines with J gene TRBJ1-1, with 8 bases identical to TRBD1. The germline V gene has CDR1 SGHAT and CDR2 FQNNGV. V lost 5 bases to trimming and J lost 1 base; unmatched junction nucleotides: 15. This CDR3 is built from 18 residues. The DNA of the CDR3 is TGTGCCAGCAGCCCTATACCAAACTCCGGGACAGGGAACACTGAAGCTTTCTTT. As protein: CASSPIPNSGTGNTEAFF.

V usage is TRBV4-1 and J usage is TRBJ1-1; the match to TRBD1 covers 7 bases. The V gene end was trimmed by 2 bases and the J gene end by 8 bases; junction bases not matched to a gene: 5. The CDR3 is 13 amino acids. Per germline, CDR1 MGHRA and CDR2 YSYEKL. CDR3 coding DNA: TGCGCCAGCAGCCAAACAGGGGTCCCCGAAGCTTTCTTT. Its translation is CASSQTGVPEAFF.

This chain links TRBV7-9 with TRBJ2-5, with D hard to call. Germline assignment: CDR1 SEHNR and CDR2 FQNEAQ (reference sequence). The CDR3 is 13 residues long. The V end was cut by 7 bases, the J end by 1 base, with 10 bases between. The CDR3 nucleotides read TGTGCCAGCATCCCGGGTAGCCAAGAGACCCAGTACTTC. Protein sequence: CASIPGSQETQYF.

This rearrangement joins TRBV10-3 to TRBJ1-4; no definite D call. Trimming took 8 bases from V and 0 from J, leaving 10 bases between them. CDR1 and CDR2 (germline): ENHRY, SYGVKD. CDR3 length: 14 residues. The CDR3 loop is CAISGTTTNEKLFF. The CDR3 DNA is TGTGCCATCTCCGGTACAACAACTAATGAAAAACTGTTTTTT.

This chain uses TRBV5-1 with TRBJ2-1; D possibly uses TRBD1 or TRBD2 (5 bases each). Per germline, CDR1 SGHRS and CDR2 YFSETQ. The CDR3 is 16 residues long. Trimming left V 3 bases short and J 5 bases short, with 18 bases between. CDR3 in amino acids: CASSSRPGWDDNEQFF. Written as DNA, the CDR3 is TGCGCCAGCAGCTCCCGCCCCGGGTGGGACGACAATGAGCAGTTCTTC.

In this sample, this clonotype turned up a few times. CDR3 nucleotide sequence: TGTGCCAGCACCAGGGACACCTACGAGCAGTACTTC. It yields the protein CASTRDTYEQYF. This chain links TRBV12-3 or TRBV12-4 with TRBJ2-7, with D perhaps matching TRBD1 (6 bases). This CDR3 has 12 amino acids. V gave up 7 bases and J gave up 2 bases, with 9 bases separating them.

This sequence joins TRBV3-1 and TRBJ1-6; D gene uncertain. CDR3 size: 14 residues. Germline CDR1 LGHDT, CDR2 YNNKEL (reference sequence). Deletions cut 3 bases from V and 10 bases from J, with 13 bases between. CDR3 residues: CASSHKTKLSPLHF. The CDR3 DNA reads as TGTGCCAGCAGCCATAAGACCAAGTTATCACCCCTCCACTTT.

The chain recombines TRBV2 with TRBJ2-1; 8 bases match TRBD1. Germline values: CDR1 SNHLY, CDR2 FYNNEI. There are 11 residues in the CDR3. The ends lost 3 bases at V and 15 bases at J; junction bases unmatched: 4. CDR3 bases: TGTGCCAGCAGTGAGGACAGGGTCCGGTTCTTC. Translated, it gives CASSEDRVRFF.

CDR3 in DNA: TGTGCCAGCAGCTTAAAATTGGGGGGACGGGACTATGGCTACACCTTC. Its translation: CASSLKLGGRDYGYTF. The rearrangement uses TRBV7-2 and TRBJ1-2; tentative D call: TRBD1 (5 bases). CDR3 length: 16 amino acids. V lost 2 bases, J lost 3 bases, and 16 bases lay in between. Germline-derived CDR1 and CDR2 are SGHTA and FQGNSA.

The chain couples TRBV9 to TRBJ2-5, with a weak D call TRBD2 (8 bases). This CDR3 has 16 amino acids. CDR1 and CDR2 from the germline V gene are SGDLS and YYNGEE. Trimming removed 0 bases at V and 6 bases at J, with 18 bases between. CDR3 DNA sequence: TGTGCCAGCAGCGTAGCATTAGCGGGGACAGAGAAGACCCAGTACTTC. This sequence encodes CASSVALAGTEKTQYF.

The chain links TRBV7-8 to TRBJ2-3, with 8 bases aligning to TRBD2. CDR1 SGHVS and CDR2 FQNEAQ come from the germline V gene. The V segment lost 1 base and the J segment 6 bases; nucleotides outside the gene matches: 18. This CDR3 is built from 19 residues. In nucleotides, the CDR3 is TGTGCCAGCAGCTTAGTTGTCGGCCCGACTAGCGAAAAGGGTGATACGCAGTATTTT. It codes for CASSLVVGPTSEKGDTQYF.

This clonotype was seen a few times. V gene TRBV13 combines with J gene TRBJ2-7, with 11 bases identical to TRBD2. Germline CDR1 PRHDT, CDR2 FYEKMQ (reference sequence). J gave up 0 bases and V 5 bases, and 6 bases lay outside the gene matches. CDR3 size: 16 residues. CDR3 loop: CASSQRTSGHSYEQYF. The CDR3, as DNA: TGTGCCAGCAGCCAGCGGACTAGCGGGCACTCCTACGAGCAGTACTTC.

The V gene is TRBV7-3, the J gene TRBJ2-1, with D possibly being TRBD1 or TRBD2 (5 bases each). Germline V lookup: CDR1 SGHTA, CDR2 FQGTGA. Trimming removed 5 bases at V and 2 bases at J, with 13 bases between. The CDR3 loop spans 15 amino acids. The CDR3 DNA reads as TGTGCCAGCAGCCTGGGGGAGAGGGCCTACAATGAGCAGTTCTTC. Amino acid sequence: CASSLGERAYNEQFF.

The V and J genes are TRBV7-9 and TRBJ2-1; 8 bases are a match to TRBD1. Germline trimming cut 6 bases from V and 0 bases from J; bases unmatched to any gene: 7. CDR1 is SEHNR and CDR2 is FQNEAQ in the germline V gene (reference sequence). CDR3 length: 16 residues. The CDR3 nucleotides read TGTGCCAGCAGGCCAAGGACAGGGAGCTCCTACAATGAGCAGTTCTTC. It specifies CASRPRTGSSYNEQFF.